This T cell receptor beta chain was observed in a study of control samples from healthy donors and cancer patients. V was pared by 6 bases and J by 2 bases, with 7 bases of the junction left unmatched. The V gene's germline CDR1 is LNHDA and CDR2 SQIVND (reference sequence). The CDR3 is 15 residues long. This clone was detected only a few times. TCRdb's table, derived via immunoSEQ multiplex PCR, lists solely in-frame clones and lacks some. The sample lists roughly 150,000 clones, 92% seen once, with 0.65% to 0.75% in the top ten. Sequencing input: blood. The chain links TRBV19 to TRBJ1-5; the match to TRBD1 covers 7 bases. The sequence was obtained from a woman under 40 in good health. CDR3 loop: CASSTGVEGNQPQHF. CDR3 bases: TGTGCCAGTAGCACAGGGGTAGAGGGCAATCAGCCCCAGCATTTT.